Presented here are 20 T cell receptor beta chains from one specimen sequenced in a study of blood T cell repertoires in COVID-19. The table came from immunoSEQ multiplex PCR; TCRdb's copy has only in-frame clones and leaves some out. Of 250,000 or so clones listed, 85% to 90% are singletons. The sequenced material came from PBMCs or T cells enriched from blood (not recorded which). The receptor set was obtained from a woman aged 30 to 39 with acute COVID-19.

The chain has TRBV27 and TRBJ2-7; D gene ambiguous. The CDR3 consists of 13 residues. The V gene lost 7 bases and the J gene lost 7 bases, with 17 bases spanning the gap. CDR1 is MNHEY and CDR2 is SMNVEV in the germline V gene (reference sequence). In DNA form, the CDR3 reads TGTGCCAGCACATCCCTAGGAACGTGGGAGCAGTACTTC. Its protein product is CASTSLGTWEQYF.

The chain employs TRBV28 and TRBJ1-4, with a possible D match to TRBD1 (6 bases). V lost 7 bases, J lost 12 bases, and 12 bases lay in between. The germline CDR1 and CDR2 sequences are MDHEN and SYDVKM. This CDR3 region has 11 residues. CDR3 loop: CASTPNRELFF. The CDR3 DNA reads TGTGCCAGCACCCCAAACAGGGAACTGTTTTTT. Supplemented by reference TRBV28 and TRBJ1-4, the full variable domain reads DVKVTQSSRYLVKRTGEKVFLECVQDMDHENMFWYRQDPGLGLRLIYFSYDVKMKEKGDIPEGYSVSREKKERFSLILESASTNQTSMYLCASTPNRELFFGSGTQLSVL.

V is TRBV19 and J is TRBJ1-1; 8 bases match TRBD1. The CDR3 has 14 residues. Germline CDR1 is LNHDA and CDR2 is SQIVND (reference sequence). With 5 bases clipped from V and 1 base from J, the junction kept 3 bases outside the gene matches. DNA for the CDR3: TGTGCCAGTAGTGTACAGGGGGGGAACACTGAAGCTTTCTTT. Translation: CASSVQGGNTEAFF.

With regard to this clone: Other DNA sequences of this sample code for an identical CDR3. The CDR3 DNA reads TGTGCCAGCAGCCTTGGACTATCATCCTACGAGCAGTACTTC. Translation gives CASSLGLSSYEQYF. The V gene is TRBV7-2, the J gene TRBJ2-7; maybe TRBD2 (6 bases). This CDR3 is built from 14 residues. Germline assignment: CDR1 SGHTA and CDR2 FQGNSA. V was pared by 5 bases and J by 1 base, with 12 bases between. Variable domain in full (rest from reference TRBV7-2 and TRBJ2-7): GAGVSQSPSNKVTEKGKDVELRCDPISGHTALYWYRQSLGQGLEFLIYFQGNSAPDKSGLPSDRFSAERTGGSVSTLTIQRTQQEDSAVYLCASSLGLSSYEQYFGPGTRLTVT.

This clone was seen a single time. The J gene is TRBJ2-2, the V gene TRBV6-5; possibly TRBD1 for D (5 bases). CDR1 is MNHEY and CDR2 is SVGAGI in the germline V gene. The CDR3 extends over 14 amino acids. Trimming stripped 5 bases from V and 3 bases from J, with 10 bases between. CDR3 sequence: CASSTGLDTGELFF. The CDR3 DNA sequence: TGTGCCAGCAGTACAGGATTGGACACCGGGGAGCTGTTTTTT.

This clone has just one count. This chain uses TRBV18 with TRBJ2-1; the match to TRBD1 covers 10 bases. The V gene's germline CDR1 is KGHSH and CDR2 LQKENI. Trimming cost V 4 bases and J 7 bases; bases outside gene matches: 10. The CDR3 covers 16 residues. The CDR3 sequence is CASSLSGQGNVNEQFF. The CDR3 DNA reads as TGTGCCAGCTCACTTTCGGGACAGGGGAATGTAAATGAGCAGTTCTTC.

The sample holds one count of this clone. The chain joins TRBV7-2 to TRBJ2-3; TRBD2 agrees at 11 bases. Trimming at V came to 5 bases and at J to 1 base, leaving 5 bases not matched to a gene. Germline CDR1 SGHTA, CDR2 FQGNSA. This CDR3 has 16 amino acids. Here the CDR3 reads CASSRTLAGGTDTQYF. DNA for the CDR3: TGTGCCAGCAGCCGCACACTAGCGGGAGGCACAGATACGCAGTATTTT.

The genes are TRBV28 and TRBJ2-3; 9 positions match TRBD2. The CDR3 sequence is 13 residues long. The germline V gene has CDR1 MDHEN and CDR2 SYDVKM. Unmatched junction bases numbered 2, after V lost 7 bases and J lost 3 bases. CDR3 residues: CASTSGTTDTQYF. As DNA, the CDR3 is TGTGCCAGCACTAGCGGGACGACAGATACGCAGTATTTT. Full variable domain (outside the CDR3, taken from reference TRBV28 and TRBJ2-3): DVKVTQSSRYLVKRTGEKVFLECVQDMDHENMFWYRQDPGLGLRLIYFSYDVKMKEKGDIPEGYSVSREKKERFSLILESASTNQTSMYLCASTSGTTDTQYFGPGTRLTVL.

The chain has TRBV9 and TRBJ2-1, with D hard to call. The germline gives CDR1 SGDLS, CDR2 YYNGEE. CDR3 length: 13 amino acids. V dropped 3 bases and J dropped 7 bases, with 11 bases sitting between them. The CDR3 region has the DNA TGTGCCAGCAGCGCCCCGACTCAGAATGAGCAGTTCTTC. Translated, it gives CASSAPTQNEQFF.

This clone has a handful of counts. The rearrangement uses TRBV7-9 and TRBJ1-3; no reliable D call. Germline-derived CDR1 and CDR2 are SEHNR and FQNEAQ (reference sequence). The germline V and J ends were trimmed by 3 bases and 1 base, with 19 bases remaining between them. The CDR3 runs to 18 residues. CDR3 sequence (DNA): TGTGCCAGCAGCTTGGGTCCTTTGGAGAAGTCGTCTGGAAACACCATATATTTT. As protein: CASSLGPLEKSSGNTIYF.

The gene calls are TRBV5-1 and TRBJ1-1, with 9 bases aligning to TRBD1. After removal of 8 bases from V and 1 base from J, the junction contained 6 bases not matched to a gene. Germline V gene data show CDR1 as SGHRS and CDR2 as YFSETQ. CDR3 length: 14 residues. The CDR3: CASSTGGTNTEAFF. As DNA, the CDR3 is TGCGCCAGTTCGACAGGGGGGACGAACACTGAAGCTTTCTTT.

The gene calls are TRBV20-1 and TRBJ1-5; D may be TRBD1 (5 bases). Germline CDR1 reads DFQATT; CDR2 reads SNEGSKA (reference sequence). Between the trimmed V and J ends, which lost 3 bases and 5 bases, there was a span of 14 bases. This CDR3 region has 14 residues. CDR3 loop: CSASSTAPDQPQHF. DNA of the CDR3: TGCAGTGCTAGTTCGACAGCTCCTGATCAGCCCCAGCATTTT.

The V gene is TRBV28, the J gene TRBJ2-7, with D perhaps TRBD2 (6 bases). With 5 bases removed from V and 4 bases from J, the gap between germline ends came to 12 bases. The CDR3 runs to 13 residues. Germline V gene sequence: CDR1 MDHEN, CDR2 SYDVKM. CDR3 sequence (DNA): TGTGCCAGCAGTGGCGGGATTCGTTACGAGCAGTACTTC. Its translation is CASSGGIRYEQYF.

V is TRBV4-3 and J is TRBJ2-1; TRBD2 aligns across 9 bases. The CDR3 extends over 16 amino acids. Losses at the gene ends were 0 bases for V and 4 bases for J; bases not matched to a gene: 4. CDR1 is LGHNA and CDR2 is YSLEER in the germline V gene. The CDR3 sequence is CASSQEGSGGYNEQFF. DNA for the CDR3: TGCGCCAGCAGCCAAGAGGGTAGCGGGGGTTACAATGAGCAGTTCTTC.

The chain is built from TRBV4-3 and TRBJ2-7; TRBD1 aligns across 12 bases. J was trimmed by 7 bases and V by 3 bases; bases with no gene match: 4. The CDR3 covers 14 residues. The V gene's germline CDR1 is LGHNA and CDR2 YSLEER. The CDR3 coding sequence is TGCGCCAGCAGCCAGGGACAGGGGGCGGGAGAGCAGTACTTC. Residues: CASSQGQGAGEQYF.

This chain uses TRBV18 with TRBJ2-3, with 8 bases identical to TRBD2. V lost 1 base to trimming and J lost 3 bases; unmatched junction nucleotides: 3. CDR3 length: 15 residues. Germline values: CDR1 KGHSH, CDR2 LQKENI. The CDR3 protein is CASSPRSGTTDTQYF. The CDR3 nucleotides read TGTGCCAGCTCACCACGTAGCGGGACAACAGATACGCAGTATTTT.

The chain combines TRBV2 with TRBJ2-5; TRBD1 aligns across 7 bases. V was clipped by 7 bases and J by 5 bases; unmatched bases: 7. CDR3 length: 13 residues. CDR1 is SNHLY and CDR2 is FYNNEI in the germline V gene. CDR3 in amino acids: CASNHRGTETQYF. Here the CDR3 DNA reads TGTGCCAGCAACCACAGGGGAACCGAGACCCAGTACTTC.

This clone was seen once. The genes are TRBV6-5 and TRBJ1-2; 8 bases are shared with TRBD1. CDR1 is MNHEY, CDR2 SVGAGI, per germline. The V segment lost 0 bases and the J segment 8 bases; nucleotides outside the gene matches: 5. The CDR3 sequence is 14 residues long. The CDR3 coding sequence is TGTGCCAGCAGTTACTCCCAGACAGGGGCAGGCTACACCTTC. This sequence encodes CASSYSQTGAGYTF.

This clone has only one observation. This rearrangement joins TRBV5-4 to TRBJ1-4; D remains unclear. CDR1 and CDR2 (germline): SGHNT, YYREEE (reference sequence). This CDR3 has 15 residues. V lost 0 bases, J lost 1 base, and 7 bases lay in between. CDR3 in DNA: TGTGCCAGCAGCTTGGCTGAGGGAACTAATGAAAAACTGTTTTTT. Its protein product is CASSLAEGTNEKLFF. Drawing the rest from reference TRBV5-4 and TRBJ1-4, the complete variable domain is ETGVTQSPTHLIKTRGQQVTLRCSSQSGHNTVSWYQQALGQGPQFIFQYYREEENGRGNFPPRFSGLQFPNYSSELNVNALELDDSALYLCASSLAEGTNEKLFFGSGTQLSVL.

The CDR3 DNA is TGTGCCAGCAGCTTAGTTTCAGGACTAGCGGTTAACAATGAGCAGTTCTTC. Protein: CASSLVSGLAVNNEQFF. V usage is TRBV7-2 and J usage is TRBJ2-1, with TRBD2 identical over 10 bases. Unmatched junction bases numbered 8, after V lost 1 base and J lost 5 bases. The CDR3 contains 17 residues. Germline V gene sequence: CDR1 SGHTA, CDR2 FQGNSA. The full variable domain, rest sourced from reference TRBV7-2 and TRBJ2-1, is GAGVSQSPSNKVTEKGKDVELRCDPISGHTALYWYRQSLGQGLEFLIYFQGNSAPDKSGLPSDRFSAERTGGSVSTLTIQRTQQEDSAVYLCASSLVSGLAVNNEQFFGPGTRLTVL.